The 14 T cell receptor beta chains below all came from one sample that was sequenced in a study of a mutant IDH1 vaccine in newly diagnosed glioma. No antigens are known for them. Method: immunoSEQ multiplex PCR; TCRdb's copy keeps in-frame clones and lacks some. Counted here are under 40,000 clones, roughly 84% occurring once; the ten biggest clones make up around 28%. Time point: week 47, end of study. Each vaccine dose was 300 ug of mutant IDH1 20-mer peptide, with topical imiquimod. This material consisted of PBMCs, taken from a glioma patient whose treatment included an IDH1 peptide vaccine. These receptors originate from a man aged 25 to 45 with glioma.

The chain links TRBV2 to TRBJ2-2; D is unresolved. Germline V lookup: CDR1 SNHLY, CDR2 FYNNEI. This CDR3 is 16 amino acids long. V lost 6 bases, J lost 1 base, and 15 bases lay in between. CDR3 in amino acids: CASSRDLIRNTGELFF. For the CDR3, the DNA is TGTGCCAGCAGCCGCGACTTGATACGGAACACCGGGGAGCTGTTTTTT.

V and J are TRBV5-1 and TRBJ2-7; no clear D gene. Germline V CDR1 and CDR2: SGHRS, YFSETQ. The V end lost 4 bases, the J end lost 3 bases, and 20 bases lay between the germline ends. There are 16 residues in the CDR3. The CDR3 region is CASSGTYNEFVYEQYF. CDR3 DNA: TGCGCCAGCAGCGGAACCTACAATGAGTTCGTCTACGAGCAGTACTTC.

V usage is TRBV5-1 and J usage is TRBJ2-7, with no clear D. The CDR3 is 13 residues long. V lost 7 bases and J 5 bases, leaving 16 bases between the germline ends. Per the germline V gene, CDR1 is SGHRS and CDR2 is YFSETQ. For the CDR3, the DNA is TGCGCCAGCCGCGAAGTCTCGTTTAACGAGCAGTACTTC. This gives the protein CASREVSFNEQYF.

The chain combines TRBV28 with TRBJ2-7; D gene ambiguous. V lost 3 bases and J 9 bases, leaving 12 bases between the germline ends. The CDR3 consists of 12 residues. The V gene's germline CDR1 is MDHEN and CDR2 SYDVKM. The CDR3 region has the DNA TGTGCCAGCAGTTTTTTAGGCCTCTCGCAGTACTTC. This gives the protein CASSFLGLSQYF.

The J gene is TRBJ1-2, the V gene TRBV10-3, with 7 bases that match TRBD1. J lost 2 bases, V lost 2 bases, and 14 bases had no gene match. Germline V gives CDR1 ENHRY, CDR2 SYGVKD. There are 18 residues in the CDR3. For the CDR3, the DNA is TGTGCCATCAGTGAGACTCGCCCGGGAAAGGGGGCAAACTATGGCTACACCTTC. It is translated as CAISETRPGKGANYGYTF.

The V and J genes are TRBV4-3 and TRBJ2-3; 13 bases line up with TRBD2. The CDR3 contains 15 residues. Losses at the gene ends were 7 bases for V and 2 bases for J; bases not matched to a gene: 3. The germline V gene has CDR1 LGHNA and CDR2 YSLEER. CDR3 residues: CASTTSGGVTDTQYF. The CDR3 DNA reads as TGCGCCAGCACAACTAGCGGGGGGGTCACAGATACGCAGTATTTT.

The chain couples TRBV30 to TRBJ2-2; 10 bases align to TRBD1. Trimming at V came to 7 bases and at J to 6 bases, leaving 17 bases not matched to a gene. This CDR3 has 17 amino acids. CDR1 is GTSNPN, CDR2 SVGIG, per germline (reference sequence). CDR3 residues: CASTFAGQGIVAGELFF. In DNA, the CDR3 is TGTGCCTCAACCTTTGCGGGACAGGGGATAGTTGCCGGGGAGCTGTTTTTT.

V and J are TRBV6-1 and TRBJ2-5; TRBD2 aligns across 7 bases. CDR1 and CDR2 (germline): MNHNS, SASEGT. The length of the CDR3 is 13 residues. With 5 bases clipped from V and 5 bases from J, the junction kept 5 bases outside the gene matches. The chain's CDR3 is CASSRGRGETQYF. The CDR3 nucleotides read TGTGCCAGCAGTCGCGGGAGAGGGGAGACCCAGTACTTC.

The chain's CDR3 is CASSADRGFTDTQYF. The CDR3 DNA follows: TGTGCCAGCAGCGCGGACAGGGGTTTCACAGATACGCAGTATTTT. The chain combines TRBV7-8 with TRBJ2-3; 9 nucleotides line up with TRBD1. Germline CDR1 and CDR2: SGHVS and FQNEAQ. The CDR3 is 15 residues long. V dropped 5 bases and J dropped 2; count of bases not matched to a gene: 5. Supplemented by reference TRBV7-8 and TRBJ2-3, the full variable domain reads GAGVSQSPRYKVAKRGQDVALRCDPISGHVSLFWYQQALGQGPEFLTYFQNEAQLDKSGLPSDRFFAERPEGSVSTLKIQRTQQEDSAVYLCASSADRGFTDTQYFGPGTRLTVL.

The chain carries TRBV19 and TRBJ2-7, with D maybe TRBD1 (5 bases). Germline assignment: CDR1 LNHDA and CDR2 SQIVND (reference sequence). Trimming cost V 4 bases and J 7 bases, with 20 bases left between them. The CDR3 covers 15 residues. The CDR3 is CASSTDLVGKGEQYF. CDR3 nucleotide sequence: TGTGCCAGTAGTACCGACCTCGTGGGAAAGGGGGAGCAGTACTTC.

This clone has only a few counts. The chain is built from TRBV28 and TRBJ1-1; D may be TRBD1 (6 bases). Germline lookup yields CDR1 MDHEN and CDR2 SYDVKM. This CDR3 spans 11 amino acids. Trimming stripped 7 bases from V and 4 bases from J, with 7 bases between. CDR3 sequence (DNA): TGTGCCAGCATGGGGGCCACTGAAGCTTTCTTT. Amino acid sequence: CASMGATEAFF. The whole variable domain, filled in from reference TRBV28 and TRBJ1-1, reads DVKVTQSSRYLVKRTGEKVFLECVQDMDHENMFWYRQDPGLGLRLIYFSYDVKMKEKGDIPEGYSVSREKKERFSLILESASTNQTSMYLCASMGATEAFFGQGTRLTVV.

V is TRBV4-3 and J is TRBJ1-2; D not certain. Trimming removed 1 base at V and 4 bases at J, with 13 bases between. CDR1 is LGHNA and CDR2 is YSLEER in the germline V gene. CDR3 length: 15 amino acids. The CDR3 coding sequence is TGCGCCAGCAGCCAAGGCGAGGCAGGAGCCTATGGCTACACCTTC. Protein: CASSQGEAGAYGYTF.

This clone was seen a few times. CDR3 in DNA: TGCAGCGTTGACACTAGCGGGAGGTCAGATACGCAGTATTTT. It specifies CSVDTSGRSDTQYF. V is TRBV29-1 and J is TRBJ2-3; TRBD2 agrees at 12 bases. This CDR3 is built from 14 residues. CDR1 and CDR2 (germline): SQVTM, ANQGSEA. V was pared by 3 bases and J by 4 bases, with 2 bases of the junction left unmatched.

This clone was found a few times. J is TRBJ1-1 and V is TRBV5-1; TRBD1 matches 8 bases. The length of the CDR3 is 17 residues. Germline-derived CDR1 and CDR2 are SGHRS and YFSETQ. J gave up 5 bases and V 4 bases, and 16 bases lay outside the gene matches. The CDR3 protein is CASSPQGVPSLETEAFF. CDR3 bases: TGCGCCAGCAGCCCACAGGGGGTGCCCTCCCTCGAGACTGAAGCTTTCTTT.